This T cell receptor beta chain was sequenced for a study of immune heterogeneity within non-small cell lung tumors. Study outcomes and limitations: Most high-frequency T-cell receptor beta clonotypes were specific to a single patient.

Bulk tumor genomic DNA, roughly 600 ng per sample, was the template. Primary tumors were biopsied several times each, far apart, intraoperatively. Surgery that was curative in intent was performed on patients with untreated, newly diagnosed non-small cell lung cancer. This clonotype was detected ten times or more. Its antigen is not identified. V lost 3 bases and J lost 5, with 8 bases in between. The CDR3 consists of 14 residues. Germline lookup yields CDR1 LNHDA and CDR2 SQIVND (reference sequence). The authors amplified TCR beta CDR3 by multiplex PCR with 32 V and 13 J primers. MiXCR, applied by TCRdb to the multiplex PCR reads, yields one record per CDR3 protein. Seen here are tens of thousands of distinct CDR3 sequences, around 26% observed once, and the top ten hold 3% to 4.5%.

The source is a man between 40 and 49 years old with non-small cell lung cancer. Sample: lung tumor tissue. The V gene is TRBV19, the J gene TRBJ1-6; D unresolved. CDR3 DNA: TGTGCCAGTAGTATTAGCCACAATAATTCACCCCTCCACTTT. This gives the protein CASSISHNNSPLHF.